This record concerns one TCR beta chain sequence. This sample is drawn from a study of shared clonotypes between healthy human individuals. Turning to the study itself: The plates for each donor numbered three CD4 naive, three CD4 memory, two CD8 naive and one CD8 memory.

Between the trimmed V and J ends, which lost 5 bases and 8 bases, there was a span of 18 bases. Per germline, CDR1 MNHEY and CDR2 SVGAGI. The CDR3 is 14 residues long. Using immunoSEQ multiplex PCR, the repertoire was profiled, and TCRdb retains in-frame clones only, with some absent. Of around 2.5 million clones listed, 93% are singletons. This chain connects TRBV6-5 to TRBJ1-2, with a weak D call TRBD1 (5 bases). The material sequenced was naive CD4+ T cells from PBMCs. The subset was: CD45RA+ positively selected. The receptor comes from a man younger than 30 in good health. Some clones in this sample may be carry-over from other donors' samples. The CDR3 loop is CASSPGTALRGYTF. CDR3 bases: TGTGCCAGCAGTCCAGGGACGGCCCTTCGGGGCTACACCTTC.